This T cell receptor beta chain was observed in a study of blood T cell repertoires in COVID-19. Study details: Sites in the United States, Italy and Spain provided acute and convalescent COVID-19 samples. In each case, the material was cDNA or gDNA derived from T cells, B-cell-depleted T cells, or PBMCs.

Under the authors' procedure: Estimation of nucleated cell counts relied on the amplification of reference gene primers. Method: immunoSEQ multiplex PCR; TCRdb's copy keeps in-frame clones and lacks some. D and trimming come from the DNA, and the V and J calls and clone size come from that table. The table lists fewer than 350,000 clones, 85% to 90% of them singletons. Seattle's cohort entered during active infection and was followed longitudinally. CDR3 size: 17 residues. V lost 7 bases, J lost 0 bases, and 16 bases lay in between. The germline V gene encodes CDR1 SNHLY and CDR2 FYNNEI. The sequencing sample was made of peripheral blood. The sequence was obtained from a woman in her thirties with COVID-19, enrolled during active disease. The chain recombines TRBV2 with TRBJ2-6; D is perhaps TRBD1 (5 bases). The CDR3 coding sequence is TGTGCCAGCACCCCAGGGCCTCCAAGCTCTGGGGCCAACGTCCTGACTTTC. Translating gives CASTPGPPSSGANVLTF.